What follows describes a single T cell receptor beta chain. What it recognizes is unknown. A much larger clone lies a single base off, so this may be a read error. The missing conserved phenylalanine or tryptophan at the end of this CDR3 makes a read error likely. This entry comes from a study of T-cell reconstitution after alpha-beta-depleted transplantation in children. Overall study findings and caveats: Several patients had high TCRbeta diversity at day 60; it came from surviving recipient T cells and thymic progenitors. When one year had passed after transplant, most T-cell counts and diversity came from newly produced T cells.

This sample's TCRbeta library carried unique molecular identifier barcodes. Using its own MiXCR run on the PCR reads, TCRdb lists one record per CDR3 protein. The data hold around 270,000 distinct CDR3 sequences, with just over 7.5% observed a single time. The CDR3 totals 13 residues. Trimming pared 6 bases from V and 2 bases from J, leaving 14 bases between. CDR1 is DFQATT and CDR2 is SNEGSKA in the germline V gene (reference sequence). The source is a female patient aged 2-10 years who had a stem cell transplant for Fanconi anemia, so the T cells may come from the graft donor. The material sequenced was peripheral blood, taken 360 days after TCRalphabeta/CD19-depleted stem cell transplant. J is TRBJ2-7 and V is TRBV20-1, with D perhaps TRBD2 (5 bases). CDR3: CSAGSGFTYEQYD. The CDR3 nucleotides are TGCAGTGCAGGGAGCGGTTTTACCTACGAGCAGTACGAC.